This T cell receptor beta chain was captured by sequencing in a study of T cell responses to AZD1222 COVID-19 vaccine. Produced via immunoSEQ multiplex PCR; TCRdb's table is partial and in-frame only. The data contain 150,000 to 200,000 clones, about nine tenths of them singletons. Trimming took 4 bases from V and 2 from J, leaving 18 bases between them. CDR3 length: 16 residues. Per germline, CDR1 SGHRS and CDR2 YFSETQ. The chain employs TRBV5-1 and TRBJ2-5, with D perhaps assigned TRBD1 or TRBD2 (6 bases each). The sample was peripheral blood, taken 28 days after the second AZD1222 dose. The sequence was obtained from an adult who received the AZD1222 COVID-19 vaccine. In DNA, the CDR3 is TGCGCCAGCAGCATCACCGGGCGGAGGGGGCAAGAGACCCAGTACTTC. It codes for CASSITGRRGQETQYF.